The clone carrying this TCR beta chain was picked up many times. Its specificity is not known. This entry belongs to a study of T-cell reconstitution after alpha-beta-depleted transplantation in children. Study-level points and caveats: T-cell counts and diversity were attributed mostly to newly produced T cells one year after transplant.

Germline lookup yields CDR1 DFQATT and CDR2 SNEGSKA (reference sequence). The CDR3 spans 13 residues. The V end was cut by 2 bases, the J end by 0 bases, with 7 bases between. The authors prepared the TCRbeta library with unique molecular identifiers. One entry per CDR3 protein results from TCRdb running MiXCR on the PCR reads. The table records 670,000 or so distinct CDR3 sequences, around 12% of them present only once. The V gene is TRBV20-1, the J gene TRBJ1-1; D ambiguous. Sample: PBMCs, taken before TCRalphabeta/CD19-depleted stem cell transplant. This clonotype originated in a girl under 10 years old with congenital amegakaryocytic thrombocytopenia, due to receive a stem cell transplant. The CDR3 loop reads CSARWGMNTEAFF. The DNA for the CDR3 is TGCAGTGCTAGATGGGGAATGAACACTGAAGCTTTCTTT.